This T cell receptor beta chain was sequenced in a study of T cells in Graves' hyperthyroidism and ophthalmopathy. Regarding the study as a whole: Ophthalmopathy was separated from stable hyperthyroidism by a 13 V-J model. In the blood, most expanded thyroid clonotypes above 0.001 appeared as well.

9.5 to 10 ml fresh peripheral blood yielded the PBMCs. Amplified TCR beta CDR3 regions derived from RNA transcripts. With the HTBI primer set, the TCR CDR3 went through a first round of RT-PCR. TCRdb recomputed calls from the multiplex PCR reads with MiXCR, one row per CDR3 protein. The sample yields some 300,000 distinct CDR3 sequences, around a fifth seen once. This clonotype was picked up many times. Antigen specificity is unknown. The V end lost 7 bases, the J end lost 2 bases, and 16 bases lay between the germline ends. The CDR3 is 15 residues long. Germline CDR1 is MNHNS and CDR2 is SASEGT. The sequenced sample consisted of blood. This TCR derives from a man in his fifties or sixties with Graves' ophthalmopathy. The V and J genes are TRBV6-1 and TRBJ2-3; D is undetermined. This chain's CDR3 is CASNGLDEHTDTQYF. The CDR3 DNA reads TGTGCCAGCAACGGGCTCGACGAACACACAGATACGCAGTATTTT.